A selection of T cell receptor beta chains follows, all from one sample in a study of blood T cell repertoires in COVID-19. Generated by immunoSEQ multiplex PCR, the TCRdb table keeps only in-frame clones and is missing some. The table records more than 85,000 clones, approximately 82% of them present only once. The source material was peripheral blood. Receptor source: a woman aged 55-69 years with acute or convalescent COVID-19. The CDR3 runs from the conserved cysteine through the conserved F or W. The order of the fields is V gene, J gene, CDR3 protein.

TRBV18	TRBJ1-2	CASSRTGGYGYTF
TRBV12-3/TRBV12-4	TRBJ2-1	CASSYEDNEQFF
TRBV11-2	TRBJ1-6	CASSLVGRGNSPLHF
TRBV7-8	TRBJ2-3	CASSARQADTQYF
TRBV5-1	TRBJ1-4	CASRPVQTNNEKLFF
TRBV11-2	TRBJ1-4	CASSPRGTGRLNEKLFF
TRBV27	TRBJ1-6	CASSWPSSYNSPLHF
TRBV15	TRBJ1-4	CAPMYGTNEKLFF
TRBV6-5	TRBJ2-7	CASIQTSGNSYEQYF
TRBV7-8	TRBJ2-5	CASSLLGGGFQYF
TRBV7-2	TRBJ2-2	CASSFTLAGPGELFF